The clone carrying this TCR beta chain qualifies as large. Antigen specificity is unknown. Individual cDNA molecules received unique molecular identifiers during library preparation. TCRdb independently ran MiXCR on the 5' RACE reads; one entry per CDR3 protein. The table includes roughly 77,000 distinct CDR3 sequences, more than 10% detected once. This sample stems from a study of early T cells in non-severe SARS-CoV-2 infection. Study at large: RNA in bulk from unsorted whole blood was sequenced, and chains were unpaired. Broader study findings: Comparison of clonotypes with VDJdb favored anti-spike CD8 responses while missing private and CD4 specificities.

The CDR3 length is 15 residues. Losses at the gene ends were 6 bases for V and 1 base for J; bases not matched to a gene: 1. This chain joins TRBV12-3 or TRBV12-4 and TRBJ2-1; 12 bases are a match to TRBD2. The clonotype comes from an adult who was a healthcare worker with PCR-confirmed SARS-CoV-2 infection or an uninfected control (not recorded which). Sequencing was done on a sample of whole blood. Here the CDR3 reads CASSLAGGSYNEQFF. CDR3 nucleotides: TGTGCCAGCAGCCTAGCGGGAGGGTCCTACAATGAGCAGTTCTTC.